The clone carrying this T cell receptor (beta chain) is a singleton in its sample. Antigen unknown. Assay: immunoSEQ multiplex PCR; the TCRdb copy retains only in-frame clones and omits some. This sample has approximately 42,000 clones, with 60% to 80% found just once. CDR1 and CDR2 from the germline V gene are KGHSH and LQKENI. The CDR3 is made up of 15 amino acids. Trimming took off 2 bases at V and 1 base at J, with 11 bases between the two ends. This record belongs to a study of cytotoxic CD8 clonotypes in ibrutinib-treated CLL. Study details: Samples showed on average around 250,000 productive templates and about 94,000 productive rearrangements.

Study outcomes and limitations: Progressing and sustained-remission patients had different sampling times. The study found clonality rose at ibrutinib response, then fell toward baseline at progression.

The authors obtained around 2 micrograms of genomic DNA from cryopreserved PBMCs for TCR beta libraries. This sequence was found in a human donor with chronic lymphocytic leukemia. The specimen was PBMCs, collected after 12 months of ibrutinib treatment. The genes are TRBV18 and TRBJ1-1; D unclear. The CDR3 sequence: CASSPVRSGNTEAFF. The CDR3 region has the DNA TGTGCCAGCTCACCAGTCAGGTCAGGGAACACTGAAGCTTTCTTT.